This T cell receptor (beta chain) was recorded in a study of shared clonotypes between healthy human individuals. How the authors handled the data: ImmunoSEQ only sent back junction sequences with no quality scores, so filtering was done differently. Generated by immunoSEQ multiplex PCR, the TCRdb table keeps only in-frame clones and is missing some. V, J and clone size are those of that table, while D and trimming were read from the DNA. The sample carries 2 million to 2.5 million clones, over 90% recorded once. Points on this clone: The sample holds other DNA sequences that translate to the same CDR3.

This clonotype originated in a man younger than 35 in good health. Some clones in this sample may be carry-over from other donors' samples. The sequencing sample was made of naive CD4+ T cells from PBMCs. Subset indicated: CD45RA+ positively selected.

In DNA, the CDR3 is TGTGCCAGCAGCTTAGGTAGAGGGGATACGCAGTATTTT. The encoded protein is CASSLGRGDTQYF. This rearrangement joins TRBV7-2 to TRBJ2-3; possibly TRBD2 for D (5 bases). V gave up 1 base and J gave up 6 bases, with 8 bases separating them. This CDR3 spans 13 amino acids. Germline-derived CDR1 and CDR2 are SGHTA and FQGNSA.